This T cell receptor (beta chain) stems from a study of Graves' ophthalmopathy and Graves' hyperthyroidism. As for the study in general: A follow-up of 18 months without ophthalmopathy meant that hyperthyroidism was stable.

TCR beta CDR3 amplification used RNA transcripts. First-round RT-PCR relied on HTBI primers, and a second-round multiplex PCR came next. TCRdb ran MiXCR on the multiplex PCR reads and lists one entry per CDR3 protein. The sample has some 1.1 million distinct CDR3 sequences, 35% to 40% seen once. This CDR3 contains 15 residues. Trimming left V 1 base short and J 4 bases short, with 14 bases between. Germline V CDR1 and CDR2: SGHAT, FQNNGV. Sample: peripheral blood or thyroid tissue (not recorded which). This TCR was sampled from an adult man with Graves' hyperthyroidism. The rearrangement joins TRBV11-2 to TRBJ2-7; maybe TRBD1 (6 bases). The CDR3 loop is CASSLGGQFRYEQYF. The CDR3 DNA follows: TGTGCCAGCAGCTTAGGGGGGCAGTTTCGGTACGAGCAGTACTTC. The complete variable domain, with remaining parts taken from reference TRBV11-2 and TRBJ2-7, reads EAGVAQSPRYKIIEKRQSVAFWCNPISGHATLYWYQQILGQGPKLLIQFQNNGVVDDSQLPKDRFSAERLKGVDSTLKIQPAKLEDSAVYLCASSLGGQFRYEQYFGPGTRLTVT.